The 24 T cell receptor beta chains below come from one sample, sequenced in a study of cytomegalovirus exposure and HLA in healthy donors (dated by TCRdb to 2016 to 2017). Libraries came from the immunoSEQ multiplex PCR assay. A mixture of 60 forward primers for TCR Vbeta segments and 13 reverse primers for TCR Jbeta segments was used in the multiplex PCR. TCRdb holds this immuneACCESS table with in-frame rearrangements only. Some clones are missing; in checked studies, unresolved V genes explain under half, and the rest has no known cause. The sample table contains some 96,000 clones; only one count was recorded for around 73% of them. Of the sample, approximately 0.8% is held by the ten largest clones. The sequenced sample consisted of PBMCs. All receptors come from a woman aged 60-70 years in good health and CMV-seronegative.

V gene TRBV2 combines with J gene TRBJ2-1; 13 nucleotides agree with TRBD2. The CDR3 loop spans 14 amino acids. In germline, CDR1 is SNHLY, CDR2 FYNNEI. Trimming cost V 10 bases and J 5 bases; bases outside gene matches: 5. CDR3 loop: CAIQGTSGNNEQFF. In DNA form, the CDR3 reads TGTGCCATCCAGGGGACTAGCGGGAACAATGAGCAGTTCTTC.

This clone occurred once. This chain joins TRBV28 and TRBJ1-2, with no clear D. Trimming cost V 7 bases and J 4 bases, with 16 bases left between them. The length of the CDR3 is 14 residues. Per the germline V gene, CDR1 is MDHEN and CDR2 is SYDVKM. The CDR3 DNA reads TGTGCCAGCACCCTAAGCAGGCTTGTCTATGGCTACACCTTC. Protein: CASTLSRLVYGYTF.

This clone was picked up one time. The chain joins TRBV4-1 to TRBJ1-4, with no clear D. The CDR3 extends over 16 amino acids. V was cut by 1 base and J by 0 bases, with 9 bases left in between. The germline V gene encodes CDR1 MGHRA and CDR2 YSYEKL. CDR3 in amino acids: CASSQAPVATNEKLFF. CDR3 bases: TGCGCCAGCAGCCAAGCTCCGGTTGCAACTAATGAAAAACTGTTTTTT.

V gene TRBV28 combines with J gene TRBJ2-3, with D unresolved. The V gene lost 6 bases and the J gene lost 2 bases, with 12 bases spanning the gap. The CDR3 consists of 14 residues. The germline V gene encodes CDR1 MDHEN and CDR2 SYDVKM. As DNA, the CDR3 is TGTGCCAGCAGACCCCGAGTCTACACAGATACGCAGTATTTT. Protein sequence: CASRPRVYTDTQYF.

The V gene is TRBV30, the J gene TRBJ1-3; D possibly corresponds to TRBD1 (6 bases). V was cut by 0 bases and J by 4 bases, with 10 bases left in between. Per germline, CDR1 GTSNPN and CDR2 SVGIG (reference sequence). CDR3 length equals 14 residues. CDR3 bases: TGTGCCTGGAGTGTATGGGGGCCAGGAAACACCATATATTTT. It specifies CAWSVWGPGNTIYF.

CDR3 bases: TGCGCCAGCAGCTTGGTCGGCAGGGTAATGGATGGCTACACCTTC. This sequence encodes CASSLVGRVMDGYTF. This chain connects TRBV5-1 to TRBJ1-2; possible D gene TRBD1, 5 bases. Trimming took off 0 bases at V and 6 bases at J, with 15 bases between the two ends. Germline CDR1 is SGHRS and CDR2 is YFSETQ. The CDR3 length is 15 residues.

This chain connects TRBV19 to TRBJ1-1; D unclear. The CDR3 length is 14 residues. V shed 2 bases and J shed 3 bases, with 10 bases lying between them. The germline gives CDR1 LNHDA, CDR2 SQIVND (reference sequence). The CDR3 nucleotides read TGTGCCAGTAGTATAAGCGGCAGAGACACTGAAGCTTTCTTT. It yields the protein CASSISGRDTEAFF.

Comment on this clone: At one end, the junction sequence differs from germline, possibly due to a read error. The chain joins TRBV4-3 to TRBJ2-1, with a tentative D call TRBD1 (6 bases). Germline V gives CDR1 LGHNA, CDR2 YSLEER. The CDR3 loop spans 16 amino acids. The CDR3 sequence is CASSKDQGSGVNEQFF. CDR3 sequence (DNA): TGCGCCAGCAGCAAAGATCAGGGTTCAGGGGTAAATGAGCAGTTCTTC.

The genes are TRBV5-1 and TRBJ2-5; no firm D call. V was pared by 0 bases and J by 5 bases, with 8 bases between. CDR3 length: 13 amino acids. The germline gives CDR1 SGHRS, CDR2 YFSETQ. CDR3: CASSLVLEETQYF. The CDR3 bases are TGCGCCAGCAGCTTGGTCCTGGAGGAGACCCAGTACTTC. Combining the CDR3 with reference TRBV5-1 and TRBJ2-5 gives the whole variable domain KAGVTQTPRYLIKTRGQQVTLSCSPISGHRSVSWYQQTPGQGLQFLFEYFSETQRNKGNFPGRFSGRQFSNSRSEMNVSTLELGDSALYLCASSLVLEETQYFGPGTRLLVL.

The CDR3 sequence: CASSLTRQYYEQYF. CDR3 in DNA: TGTGCCAGCAGTTTAACCAGGCAATACTACGAGCAGTACTTC. The chain recombines TRBV28 with TRBJ2-7; D remains ambiguous. Germline values: CDR1 MDHEN, CDR2 SYDVKM. This CDR3 has 14 residues. V lost 2 bases to trimming and J lost 3 bases, with 11 bases between them.

In its sample, this clone was seen a few times. CDR3 sequence reads: CASRAGTANTEAFF. The CDR3 nucleotides read TGTGCCAGCAGGGCCGGGACAGCGAACACTGAAGCTTTCTTT. This sequence joins TRBV5-6 and TRBJ1-1, with 7 bases identical to TRBD1. V lost 5 bases, J lost 1 base, and 5 bases stayed unmatched. This CDR3 is built from 14 residues. Germline assignment: CDR1 SGHDT and CDR2 YYEEEE.

CDR3 in DNA: TGTGCCAGCCGACTCGCAGGGGCTGGCAGTCAGCCCCAGCATTTT. It encodes CASRLAGAGSQPQHF. The chain uses TRBV28 and TRBJ1-5, with D possibly being TRBD1 (6 bases). V gave up 8 bases and J gave up 6 bases, with 20 bases separating them. CDR1 and CDR2 (germline): MDHEN, SYDVKM. The CDR3 spans 15 residues. The full variable domain, in which reference TRBV28 and TRBJ1-5 provide the parts outside the CDR3, is DVKVTQSSRYLVKRTGEKVFLECVQDMDHENMFWYRQDPGLGLRLIYFSYDVKMKEKGDIPEGYSVSREKKERFSLILESASTNQTSMYLCASRLAGAGSQPQHFGDGTRLSIL.

The genes are TRBV28 and TRBJ2-2; D not resolved. V was cut by 7 bases and J by 1 base, with 10 bases left in between. The CDR3 runs to 14 residues. The germline V gene encodes CDR1 MDHEN and CDR2 SYDVKM. In nucleotides, the CDR3 is TGTGCCAGCATGGCATCCCTGAACACCGGGGAGCTGTTTTTT. Amino acids: CASMASLNTGELFF.

The chain has TRBV4-1 and TRBJ2-7; TRBD1 agrees at 8 bases. The CDR3 runs 15 residues. V gave up 1 base and J gave up 2 bases; unmatched junction bases: 4. Germline values: CDR1 MGHRA, CDR2 YSYEKL. The CDR3 loop is CASSQAGTGAYEQYF. CDR3 sequence (DNA): TGCGCCAGCAGCCAAGCCGGGACAGGAGCCTACGAGCAGTACTTC.

The V call is TRBV30, the J call TRBJ2-4, with 7 bases fitting TRBD2. CDR1 is GTSNPN and CDR2 is SVGIG in the germline V gene (reference sequence). Losses at the gene ends were 2 bases for V and 2 bases for J; bases not matched to a gene: 3. There are 14 residues in the CDR3. The CDR3 protein is CAWSWGGSKNIQYF. CDR3 DNA: TGTGCCTGGAGTTGGGGGGGGTCCAAAAACATTCAGTACTTC.

The chain recombines TRBV5-1 with TRBJ1-3; tentatively, D is TRBD1 (5 bases). Trimming pared 0 bases from V and 0 bases from J, leaving 10 bases between. Germline loops: CDR1 SGHRS, CDR2 YFSETQ. The CDR3 is made up of 16 amino acids. The CDR3 loop is CASSLGQTNSGNTIYF. CDR3 DNA: TGCGCCAGCAGCTTGGGACAGACAAACTCTGGAAACACCATATATTTT.

The V call is TRBV9, the J call TRBJ1-2, with 9 bases aligning to TRBD1. This CDR3 has 15 amino acids. CDR1 is SGDLS, CDR2 YYNGEE, per germline. Losses at the gene ends were 2 bases for V and 8 bases for J; bases not matched to a gene: 10. CDR3 loop: CASSVSTGGGFGYTF. CDR3 in DNA: TGTGCCAGCAGCGTCTCCACAGGGGGCGGTTTCGGCTACACCTTC.

This chain joins TRBV5-6 and TRBJ2-3, with 10 bases identical to TRBD2. The CDR3 extends over 17 amino acids. V lost 3 bases to trimming and J lost 6 bases; unmatched junction nucleotides: 13. Looked up from germline, CDR1 is SGHDT and CDR2 is YYEEEE. The chain's CDR3 is CASSSGASGSWYDTQYF. CDR3 nucleotide sequence: TGTGCCAGCAGCTCTGGGGCTAGCGGGAGTTGGTATGATACGCAGTATTTT.

The rearrangement links TRBV6-5 to TRBJ1-2; maybe TRBD1 (5 bases). There are 13 residues in the CDR3. The V end was cut by 1 base, the J end by 5 bases, with 8 bases between. Per the germline V gene, CDR1 is MNHEY and CDR2 is SVGAGI. The CDR3 nucleotides are TGTGCCAGCAGTTACTTACAGGATTATGGCTACACCTTC. Translation: CASSYLQDYGYTF.

This clone was detected only once. The chain recombines TRBV28 with TRBJ1-1; D possibly corresponds to TRBD1 (5 bases). The CDR3 consists of 15 residues. Germline values: CDR1 MDHEN, CDR2 SYDVKM. Deletions cut 6 bases from V and 0 bases from J, with 14 bases between. In DNA, the CDR3 is TGTGCCAGCAGCGCGGGGTGGGGACTGAACACTGAAGCTTTCTTT. Translating gives CASSAGWGLNTEAFF.

This clone was detected only once. The chain is built from TRBV9 and TRBJ1-3; D is possibly TRBD1 (6 bases). The CDR3 runs 18 residues. Germline V lookup: CDR1 SGDLS, CDR2 YYNGEE. V was shortened by 4 bases and J by 10 bases, with 30 bases between the two germline ends. The CDR3 sequence is CASSLIRGGPPNTGTIYF. In DNA form, the CDR3 reads TGTGCCAGCAGCCTCATAAGGGGGGGGCCTCCCAATACGGGGACCATATATTTT.

This chain links TRBV15 with TRBJ2-3; 8 bases are shared with TRBD2. V lost 0 bases, J lost 3 bases, and 2 bases stayed unmatched. The germline V gene encodes CDR1 LNHNV and CDR2 YYDKDF (reference sequence). The CDR3 runs 15 residues. In DNA form, the CDR3 reads TGTGCCACCAGCAGAGACGGGGGGGCTACAGATACGCAGTATTTT. It is translated as CATSRDGGATDTQYF.

V is TRBV19 and J is TRBJ2-2, with TRBD1 matching 10 bases. The CDR3 consists of 16 residues. Germline CDR1 LNHDA, CDR2 SQIVND (reference sequence). V lost 5 bases and J lost 4; bases outside the gene matches: 7. The CDR3 reads CASSPGQGVGTGELFF. The CDR3 DNA sequence: TGTGCCAGTAGTCCAGGACAGGGGGTGGGCACCGGGGAGCTGTTTTTT.

This clone was counted a single time. The chain employs TRBV6-6 and TRBJ1-2; D remains ambiguous. The germline V and J ends were trimmed by 4 bases and 1 base, with 7 bases remaining between them. The CDR3 runs to 13 residues. Germline V gene sequence: CDR1 MNHNY, CDR2 SVGAGI (reference sequence). The CDR3 loop is CASSSRFNYGYTF. CDR3 bases: TGTGCCAGCAGTTCGAGATTTAACTATGGCTACACCTTC.